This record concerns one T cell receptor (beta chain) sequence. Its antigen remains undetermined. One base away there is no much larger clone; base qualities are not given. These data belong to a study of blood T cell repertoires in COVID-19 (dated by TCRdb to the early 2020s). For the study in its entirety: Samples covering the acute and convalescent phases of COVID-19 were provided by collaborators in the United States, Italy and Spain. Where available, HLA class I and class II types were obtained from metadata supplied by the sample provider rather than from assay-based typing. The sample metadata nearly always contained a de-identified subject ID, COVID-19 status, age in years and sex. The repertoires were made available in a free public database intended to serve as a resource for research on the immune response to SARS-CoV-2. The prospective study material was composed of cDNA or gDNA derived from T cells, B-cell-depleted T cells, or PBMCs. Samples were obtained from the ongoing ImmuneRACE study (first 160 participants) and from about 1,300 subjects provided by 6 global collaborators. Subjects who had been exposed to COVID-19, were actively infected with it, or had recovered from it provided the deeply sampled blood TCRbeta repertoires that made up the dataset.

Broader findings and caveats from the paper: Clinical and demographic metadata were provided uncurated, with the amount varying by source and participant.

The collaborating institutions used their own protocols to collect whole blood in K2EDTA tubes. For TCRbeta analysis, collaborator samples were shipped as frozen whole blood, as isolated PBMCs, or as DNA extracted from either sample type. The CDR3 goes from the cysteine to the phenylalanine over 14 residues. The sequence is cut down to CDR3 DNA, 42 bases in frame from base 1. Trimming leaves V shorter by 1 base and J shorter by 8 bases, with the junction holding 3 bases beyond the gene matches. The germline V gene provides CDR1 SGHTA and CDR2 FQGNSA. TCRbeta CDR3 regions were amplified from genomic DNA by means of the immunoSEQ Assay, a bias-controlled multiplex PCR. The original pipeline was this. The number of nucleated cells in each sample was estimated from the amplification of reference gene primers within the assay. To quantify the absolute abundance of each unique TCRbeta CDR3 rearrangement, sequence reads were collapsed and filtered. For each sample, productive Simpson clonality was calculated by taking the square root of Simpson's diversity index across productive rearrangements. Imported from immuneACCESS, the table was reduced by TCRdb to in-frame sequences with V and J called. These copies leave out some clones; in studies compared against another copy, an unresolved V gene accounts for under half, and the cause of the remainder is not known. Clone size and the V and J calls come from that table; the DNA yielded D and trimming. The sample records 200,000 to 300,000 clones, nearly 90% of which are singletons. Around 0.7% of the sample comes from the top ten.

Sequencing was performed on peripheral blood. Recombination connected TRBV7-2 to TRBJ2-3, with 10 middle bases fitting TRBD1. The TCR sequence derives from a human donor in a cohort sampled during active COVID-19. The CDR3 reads CASSLGTGGVTQYF. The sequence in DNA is TGTGCCAGCAGCTTAGGGACAGGGGGGGTTACGCAGTATTTT. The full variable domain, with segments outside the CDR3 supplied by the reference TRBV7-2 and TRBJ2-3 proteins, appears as GAGVSQSPSNKVTEKGKDVELRCDPISGHTALYWYRQSLGQGLEFLIYFQGNSAPDKSGLPSDRFSAERTGGSVSTLTIQRTQQEDSAVYLCASSLGTGGVTQYFGPGTRLTVL.